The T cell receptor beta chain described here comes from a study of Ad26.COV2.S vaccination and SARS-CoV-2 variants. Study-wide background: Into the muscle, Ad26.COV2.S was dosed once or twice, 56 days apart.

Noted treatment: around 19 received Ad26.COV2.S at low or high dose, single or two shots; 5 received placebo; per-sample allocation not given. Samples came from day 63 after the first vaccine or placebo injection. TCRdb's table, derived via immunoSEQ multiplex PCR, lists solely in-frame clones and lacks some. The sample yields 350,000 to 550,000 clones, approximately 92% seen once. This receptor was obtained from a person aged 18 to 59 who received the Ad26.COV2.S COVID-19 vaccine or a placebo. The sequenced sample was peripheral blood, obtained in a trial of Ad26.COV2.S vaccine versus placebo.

The CDR3 reads CASSIWTSEANEQFF. The CDR3 DNA follows: TGTGCCAGTAGTATTTGGACTAGCGAGGCCAATGAGCAGTTCTTC. J is TRBJ2-1 and V is TRBV19, with 9 bases that match TRBD2. The CDR3 contains 15 residues. Germline trimming cut 3 bases from V and 6 bases from J; bases unmatched to any gene: 6. Germline values: CDR1 LNHDA, CDR2 SQIVND (reference sequence).